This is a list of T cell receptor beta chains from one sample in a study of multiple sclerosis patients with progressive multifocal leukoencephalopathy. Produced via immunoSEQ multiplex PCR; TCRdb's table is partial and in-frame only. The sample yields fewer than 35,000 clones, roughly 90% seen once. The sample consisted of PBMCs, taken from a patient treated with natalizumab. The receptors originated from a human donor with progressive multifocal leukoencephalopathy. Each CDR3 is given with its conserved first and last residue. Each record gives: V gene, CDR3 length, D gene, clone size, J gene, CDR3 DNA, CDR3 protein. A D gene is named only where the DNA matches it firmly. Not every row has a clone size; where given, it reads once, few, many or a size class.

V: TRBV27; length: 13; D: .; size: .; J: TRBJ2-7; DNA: TGTGCCAGCAGTTTTGGACCATCCTACGAGCAGTACTTC; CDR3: CASSFGPSYEQYF
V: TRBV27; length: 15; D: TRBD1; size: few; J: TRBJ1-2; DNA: TGTGCCAGCAGTTCCCGTACGACAGGGGCCTATGGCTACACCTTC; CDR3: CASSSRTTGAYGYTF
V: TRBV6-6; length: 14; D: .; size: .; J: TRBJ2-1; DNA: TGTGCCAGCAGTTACTCAACGGGAATCAGTGAGCAGTTCTTC; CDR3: CASSYSTGISEQFF
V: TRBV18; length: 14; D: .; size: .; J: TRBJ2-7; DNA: TGTGCCAGCTCACCACCCCCCCGGAGGGACGAGCAGTACTTC; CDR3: CASSPPPRRDEQYF
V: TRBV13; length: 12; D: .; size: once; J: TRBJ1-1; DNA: TGTGCCAGCAGCTATGGGGACCTGGGGGCTTTCTTT; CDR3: CASSYGDLGAFF
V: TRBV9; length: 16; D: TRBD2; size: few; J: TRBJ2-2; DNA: TGTGCCAGCAGCCCCGGGCCTAGCGGGTTCTCCGGGGAGCTGTTTTTT; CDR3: CASSPGPSGFSGELFF
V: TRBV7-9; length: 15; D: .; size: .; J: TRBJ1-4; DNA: TGTGCCAGCAGCTTACCTCGGGGGGTGAATGAAAAACTGTTTTTT; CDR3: CASSLPRGVNEKLFF
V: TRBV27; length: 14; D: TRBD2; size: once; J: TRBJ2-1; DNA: TGTGCCAGCAGTTACGCCGGGACTAGCAATGAGCAGTTCTTC; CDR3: CASSYAGTSNEQFF
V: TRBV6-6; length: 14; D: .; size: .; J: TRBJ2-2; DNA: TGTGCCAGCAGTTATAGGGAGGCGACCGGGGAGCTGTTTTTT; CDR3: CASSYREATGELFF
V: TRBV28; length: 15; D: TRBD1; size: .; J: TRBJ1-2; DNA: TGTGCCAGCAGACCTATGGACAGGGACCCCTATGGCTACACCTTC; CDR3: CASRPMDRDPYGYTF
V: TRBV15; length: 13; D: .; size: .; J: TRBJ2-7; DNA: TGTGCCACCAGCCCAAGGGGGGGCTACGAGCAGTACTTC; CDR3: CATSPRGGYEQYF
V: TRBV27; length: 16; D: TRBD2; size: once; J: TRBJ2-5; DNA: TGTGCCAGCAGTCAAGGACTAGCGGGAGCCGTGGAGACCCAGTACTTC; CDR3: CASSQGLAGAVETQYF
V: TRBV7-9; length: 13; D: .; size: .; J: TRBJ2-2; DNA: TGTGCCAGCCGGACGCCGAACACCGGGGAGCTGTTTTTT; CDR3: CASRTPNTGELFF
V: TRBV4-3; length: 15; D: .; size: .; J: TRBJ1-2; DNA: TGCGCCAGCAGCCAGCTCAGGGAGGAGACGGGCGGCTACACCTTC; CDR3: CASSQLREETGGYTF
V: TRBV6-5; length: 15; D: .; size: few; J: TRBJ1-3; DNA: TGTGCCAGCAGTTACTCGCGGACTGGGGGAAACACCATATATTTT; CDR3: CASSYSRTGGNTIYF
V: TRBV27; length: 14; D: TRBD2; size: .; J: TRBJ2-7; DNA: TGTGCCAGCACACGACTAGCGGGAGTCTACGAGCAGTACTTC; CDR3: CASTRLAGVYEQYF
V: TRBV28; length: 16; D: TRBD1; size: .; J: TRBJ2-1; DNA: TGTGCCAGCAGACCGGGACAGAGTCGAGTCTACAATGAGCAGTTCTTC; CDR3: CASRPGQSRVYNEQFF
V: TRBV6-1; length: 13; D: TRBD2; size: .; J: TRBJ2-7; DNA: TGTGCCAGCGGGGGAGGGAGCTCCTACGAGCAGTACTTC; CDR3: CASGGGSSYEQYF
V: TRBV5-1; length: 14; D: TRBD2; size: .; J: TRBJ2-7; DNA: TGCGCCAGCTGCCAGCGGGGGATCTCCTACGAGCAGTACTTC; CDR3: CASCQRGISYEQYF
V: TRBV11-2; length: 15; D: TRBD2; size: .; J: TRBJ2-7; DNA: TGTGCCAGCAGCTCATCTAGCGGGTGGGCCTACGAGCAGTACTTC; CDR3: CASSSSSGWAYEQYF
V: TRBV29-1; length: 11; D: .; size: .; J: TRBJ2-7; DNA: TGCAGCGTGGGCTCGGACTACCCGGTTCACTTC; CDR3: CSVGSDYPVHF
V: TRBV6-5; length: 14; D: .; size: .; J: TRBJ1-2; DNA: TGTGCCAGCAGTTACTCGCCCAGGGATGGTGGCTACACCTTC; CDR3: CASSYSPRDGGYTF
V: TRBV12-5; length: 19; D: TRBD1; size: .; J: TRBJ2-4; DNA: TGTGCTAGTGGTTTCGATTCGGGACAGGGGGTCATTGGCAAAAACATTCAGTACTTC; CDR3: CASGFDSGQGVIGKNIQYF
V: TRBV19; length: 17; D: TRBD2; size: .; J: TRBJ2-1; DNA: TGTGCCAGTAGTACCCTTACGACTAGCGGGAGCGTCAATGAGCAGTTCTTC; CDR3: CASSTLTTSGSVNEQFF
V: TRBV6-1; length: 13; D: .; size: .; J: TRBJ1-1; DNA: TGTGCCAGCAGCCGGACCGTGACCACTGAAGCTTTCTTT; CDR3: CASSRTVTTEAFF
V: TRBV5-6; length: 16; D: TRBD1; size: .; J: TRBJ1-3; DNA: TGTGCCAGCAGCTATGGACAGGGCCTCTCTGGAAACACCATATATTTT; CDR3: CASSYGQGLSGNTIYF
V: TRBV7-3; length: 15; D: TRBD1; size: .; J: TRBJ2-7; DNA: TGTGCCAGCAGCTCGGAGGGGACAGGGGCAAGGGAGCAGTACTTC; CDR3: CASSSEGTGAREQYF
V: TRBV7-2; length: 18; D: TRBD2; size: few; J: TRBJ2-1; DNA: TGTGCCAGCAGCGCCGGGACTAGCGGGAGGAGCTCCTACAATGAGCAGTTCTTC; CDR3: CASSAGTSGRSSYNEQFF
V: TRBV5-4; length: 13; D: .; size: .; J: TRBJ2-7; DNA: TGTGCCAGCAGCTTGACGCCTACCTACGAGCAGTACTTC; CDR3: CASSLTPTYEQYF
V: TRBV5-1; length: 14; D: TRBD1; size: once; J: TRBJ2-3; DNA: TGCGCCAGCAGGTGGGACAGACTCCCAGATACGCAGTATTTT; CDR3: CASRWDRLPDTQYF